This T cell receptor beta chain was obtained from a study of blood T cell repertoires in COVID-19. Study-wide background: Acute and convalescent COVID-19 specimens originated in the United States, Italy and Spain. PBMCs, B-cell-depleted T cells, or T cells provided the cDNA or gDNA that made up the material.

This CDR3 is built from 13 residues. V gave up 4 bases and J gave up 7 bases, with 11 bases separating them. CDR1 and CDR2 from the germline V gene are LGHNA and YSLEER. In the study's own analysis: It was from reference gene primer amplification that nucleated cell counts were estimated. Using immunoSEQ multiplex PCR, the repertoire was profiled, and TCRdb retains in-frame clones only, with some absent. V and J calls and clone size are those listed in that table; D and trimming were worked out from the DNA. The data show more than 80,000 clones, around 86% seen once. The clonotype was recovered from a middle-aged man with acute or convalescent COVID-19. The sequenced material came from peripheral blood. The chain joins TRBV4-3 to TRBJ1-5; D is undetermined. This CDR3 reads CASSREVGQPQHF. Here the CDR3 DNA reads TGCGCCAGCAGCCGTGAGGTTGGACAGCCCCAGCATTTT.